These T cell receptor beta chains were read from a single sample in a study of graft-versus-host responses after intestinal transplantation. Profiled with immunoSEQ multiplex PCR; TCRdb holds only in-frame clones, not every one. The data contain around 39,000 clones, over 90% of them singletons. The source material was PBMCs, sampled approximately 740 days after intestinal transplantation. The receptors here all came from a human patient who received an intestinal transplant, so some T cells may come from the graft donor. CDR3s include the opening cysteine and the closing phenylalanine or tryptophan. The D gene is left open where the match is weak. The size entry is marked missing in some rows and otherwise reads once, few, many or a size class.

V gene,J gene,D gene,clone size,CDR3 protein,CDR3 DNA
TRBV7-9,TRBJ2-5,NA,NA,CASSLYDQETQYF,TGTGCCAGCAGCTTATACGACCAAGAGACCCAGTACTTC
TRBV7-2,TRBJ2-3,TRBD1,NA,CASSYRQGPADTQYF,TGTGCCAGCAGCTATAGACAGGGTCCGGCAGATACGCAGTATTTT
TRBV6-1,TRBJ2-7,NA,NA,CALRLEGPYEQYF,TGTGCCCTCAGGCTAGAGGGCCCCTACGAGCAGTACTTC
TRBV2,TRBJ2-7,NA,NA,CACLSDSYEQYF,TGTGCCTGCCTTAGCGATTCCTACGAGCAGTACTTC
TRBV6-1,TRBJ2-7,TRBD1,NA,CASSPQGGSYEQYF,TGTGCCAGCAGTCCACAGGGGGGCTCCTACGAGCAGTACTTC
TRBV4-2,TRBJ2-6,NA,NA,CASSPSSQFRGSRSGANVLTF,TGTGCCAGCAGCCCTAGTTCGCAATTTCGCGGGTCGCGCTCTGGGGCCAACGTCCTGACTTTC
TRBV10-1,TRBJ2-2,NA,NA,CASGRGTGELFF,TGCGCCAGCGGCAGGGGAACCGGGGAGCTGTTTTTT
TRBV11-1,TRBJ1-2,TRBD1,NA,CASSSRDRGDYGYTF,TGTGCCAGCAGCTCCCGGGACAGGGGGGACTATGGCTACACCTTC
TRBV6-5,TRBJ1-2,TRBD1,NA,CASSRDRGGYGYTF,TGTGCCAGCAGTAGGGACAGGGGTGGCTATGGCTACACCTTC
TRBV4-1,TRBJ1-2,NA,NA,CASSQDGGSYGYTF,TGCGCCAGCAGCCAAGACGGGGGTTCCTATGGCTACACCTTC
TRBV6-5,TRBJ2-7,TRBD1,NA,CASSRQGPYEQYF,TGTGCCAGCAGTAGACAGGGACCCTACGAGCAGTACTTC
TRBV12-5,TRBJ1-1,NA,NA,CASGFKGRVYTEAFF,TGTGCTAGTGGTTTTAAAGGACGTGTGTACACTGAAGCTTTCTTT
TRBV6-1,TRBJ1-5,NA,once,CASSEEGDQPQHF,TGTGCCAGCAGTGAAGAGGGCGATCAGCCCCAGCATTTT
TRBV6-6,TRBJ2-2,NA,NA,CASSRLNGELFF,TGTGCCAGCAGCCGACTAAACGGGGAGCTGTTTTTT
TRBV7-3,TRBJ2-1,NA,NA,CASSLKRGAYNEQFF,TGTGCCAGCAGCTTAAAGAGGGGGGCCTACAATGAGCAGTTCTTC
TRBV9,TRBJ2-1,TRBD2,NA,CASSVRGREGVYNEQFF,TGTGCCAGCAGCGTAAGGGGCCGGGAGGGGGTCTACAATGAGCAGTTCTTC
TRBV5-4,TRBJ2-5,NA,NA,CASSLVGRGETQYF,TGTGCCAGCAGCTTGGTCGGGAGAGGAGAGACCCAGTACTTC
TRBV19,TRBJ2-7,NA,NA,CASSIGLLYEQYF,TGTGCCAGTAGTATAGGACTACTATACGAGCAGTACTTC